This T cell receptor beta chain was obtained from a study of response to subunit inactivated influenza vaccine. This clonotype was recorded a few times. TCRdb ran MiXCR on the RT-PCR reads and lists one entry per CDR3 protein. The profile covers about 540,000 distinct CDR3 sequences, with around 25% appearing a single time and 2.8% taken by the ten largest. Germline V gives CDR1 MNHEY, CDR2 SVGEGT. This CDR3 comprises 14 residues. Losses at the gene ends were 8 bases for V and 5 bases for J; bases not matched to a gene: 8. These data were also reused for a study on T cells expressing NK-cell markers. That study reports: 5'RACE template switching with UMIs produced the TCR beta cDNA. Several of the donors also had these clonotypes leading their CD3+CD56-NKG2C+ fraction. Evidence did not settle whether expanded NKG2C+ T cell clones targeted HCMV.

The receptor's source is a man aged 50-60 years who received an inactivated influenza vaccine. V and J are TRBV6-2 or TRBV6-3 and TRBJ2-1; 8 positions match TRBD1. The input for sequencing was CD4+ T cells sorted from PBMCs, taken 12 days after vaccination. The CDR3 sequence is CASVRDRLNNEQFF. CDR3 bases: TGTGCCAGCGTACGGGACAGGCTGAACAATGAGCAGTTCTTC.